This T cell receptor beta chain was obtained from a study of cytomegalovirus exposure and HLA in healthy donors. The method was immunoSEQ multiplex PCR; TCRdb's version includes in-frame clones alone and lacks a portion of them. This sample yields more than 250,000 clones, of which 87% are seen a single time; roughly 1.1% belongs to the top ten. Study-level points and caveats: Whilst most TCR sequences proved rare, a subset of public TCRs occurred across many donors. In vitro data verified a few CMV-associated chains as specific for CMV antigens. Reportedly, diagnosis of cytomegalovirus status by the classifier showed high specificity and sensitivity.

As for this clone: The antigen is undetermined.

Per germline, CDR1 SEHNR and CDR2 FQNEAQ (reference sequence). Trimming took 6 bases from V and 1 from J, leaving 15 bases between them. CDR3 length: 15 amino acids. The sequence came from a woman in her 30s in good health and CMV-seropositive. Sample: PBMCs. J is TRBJ1-2 and V is TRBV7-9; possible D gene TRBD1, 5 bases. The CDR3 spells CASSPLPGLNYGYTF. CDR3 nucleotide sequence: TGTGCCAGCAGTCCTCTTCCGGGACTTAACTATGGCTACACCTTC. The variable domain in full, completed from reference TRBV7-9 and TRBJ1-2, reads DTGVSQNPRHKITKRGQNVTFRCDPISEHNRLYWYRQTLGQGPEFLTYFQNEAQLEKSRLLSDRFSAERPKGSFSTLEIQRTEQGDSAMYLCASSPLPGLNYGYTFGSGTRLTVV.